This T cell receptor beta chain comes out of a study of CD8 T cells in Susac syndrome. Whole-study findings and limits: The authors acknowledged that their TCR sequencing and HLA analysis involved a relatively small number of individuals.

The CDR3 spans 16 residues. V shed 3 bases, J shed 1 base, and the junction held 9 bases outside the gene matches. CDR1 SGHRS and CDR2 YFSETQ come from the germline V gene. A quantity of roughly 0.5 to 1 ug RNA underwent reverse transcription using random hexamers. Multiplex PCR with immunoSEQ amplified the TCR beta CDR3 across 54 Vbeta and 13 Jbeta. From the immunoSEQ multiplex PCR reads, TCRdb called clonotypes with MiXCR, one entry per CDR3 protein. This table holds roughly 400,000 distinct CDR3 sequences, 85% found once. Comments on this clonotype: No antigen is known for it.

Sequencing of TCR beta was performed on blood CD8+ and CD4+ T cells. Negative isolation yielded CD8+ and CD4+ T cells; FACS enriched TEMRA cells. The chain has TRBV5-1 and TRBJ1-1, with 7 bases that match TRBD1. This sequence was found in a human donor with multiple sclerosis. The sequenced material came from CD8+ T cells from PBMCs. The CDR3 DNA follows: TGCGCCAGCAGCTCTTACAGGGGTCCCAAGAACACTGAAGCTTTCTTT. Translating it yields CASSSYRGPKNTEAFF.